This passage covers 27 T cell receptor beta chains from one sample sequenced in a study of T cell responses to AZD1222 COVID-19 vaccine. Libraries were prepared by immunoSEQ multiplex PCR; TCRdb keeps only in-frame clonotypes and omits some of them. The table records some 140,000 clones, roughly 90% of them present only once. The starting material was peripheral blood, obtained on day 0 of AZD1222 vaccination. These receptors were obtained from an adult in good health.

The chain has TRBV9 and TRBJ1-3; D call uncertain. Trimming removed 4 bases at V and 9 bases at J, with 20 bases between. The CDR3 has 15 amino acids. Germline CDR1 is SGDLS and CDR2 is YYNGEE. CDR3 residues: CASSPLTVGRGTIYF. The CDR3 nucleotides read TGTGCCAGCAGCCCCCTCACAGTGGGCCGGGGCACCATATATTTT.

The chain joins TRBV6-2 or TRBV6-3 to TRBJ1-2; D uncertain. This CDR3 contains 12 residues. The V end lost 5 bases, the J end lost 4 bases, and 8 bases lay between the germline ends. Looked up from germline, CDR1 is MNHEY and CDR2 is SVGEGT. Here the CDR3 reads CASSTDGYGYTF. CDR3 nucleotide sequence: TGTGCCAGCAGTACGGACGGCTATGGCTACACCTTC.

This chain links TRBV6-6 with TRBJ1-1, with D unclear. Between the trimmed V and J ends, which lost 7 bases and 1 base, there was a span of 16 bases. Germline V gene sequence: CDR1 MNHNY, CDR2 SVGAGI (reference sequence). The CDR3 sequence is 15 residues long. The CDR3 is CASTRSGPGNTEAFF. As DNA, the CDR3 is TGTGCCAGCACCCGAAGCGGACCTGGGAACACTGAAGCTTTCTTT.

V and J are TRBV21-1 and TRBJ1-1. TRBV21-1 is assigned pseudogene status. The CDR3 has 12 amino acids. The CDR3 DNA sequence: TGTGCCAGCAGCAGGACCAGCACTGAAGCTTTCTTT. Its protein is CASSRTSTEAFF.

The chain recombines TRBV12-5 with TRBJ1-3; no clear D. CDR1 and CDR2 (germline): LGHNT, FRNRAP. The CDR3 has 11 amino acids. Trimming took 3 bases from V and 7 from J, leaving 4 bases between them. CDR3 amino acids: CASGFRNTIYF. For the CDR3, the DNA is TGTGCTAGTGGTTTTCGGAACACCATATATTTT.

The rearrangement links TRBV30 to TRBJ1-4, with 10 bases that match TRBD1. The CDR3 runs to 16 residues. The trim removed 3 bases at V and 6 bases at J, leaving 10 bases unmatched. Looked up from germline, CDR1 is GTSNPN and CDR2 is SVGIG (reference sequence). CDR3 in DNA: TGTGCCTGGAGCAGGGGACAGGGGAGCCAGGATGAAAAACTGTTTTTT. Amino acids: CAWSRGQGSQDEKLFF.

The chain employs TRBV27 and TRBJ1-5; D gene unclear. Trimming stripped 3 bases from V and 2 bases from J, with 8 bases between. Germline V CDR1 and CDR2: MNHEY, SMNVEV (reference sequence). This CDR3 is built from 14 residues. This chain's CDR3 is CASSFIVGNQPQHF. The CDR3 coding sequence is TGTGCCAGCAGTTTTATAGTAGGCAATCAGCCCCAGCATTTT.

This chain uses TRBV6-5 with TRBJ2-5, with D possibly being TRBD2 (6 bases). Germline V gene lookup returns CDR1 MNHEY and CDR2 SVGAGI. The CDR3 is 12 residues long. V lost 8 bases to trimming and J lost 6 bases, with 13 bases between them. CDR3 loop: CASGKGGKTQYF. DNA for the CDR3: TGTGCCAGCGGAAAGGGCGGGAAGACCCAGTACTTC.

V gene TRBV19 combines with J gene TRBJ2-1, with 11 bases fitting TRBD2. The CDR3 has 14 amino acids. J gave up 14 bases and V 3 bases, and 9 bases lay outside the gene matches. Germline V CDR1 and CDR2: LNHDA, SQIVND (reference sequence). Here the CDR3 reads CASSIPASGRPEFF. The CDR3 DNA reads as TGTGCCAGTAGTATCCCGGCTAGCGGGAGGCCCGAGTTCTTC.

J is TRBJ1-6 and V is TRBV15; no clear D gene. Between the trimmed V and J ends, which lost 7 bases and 7 bases, there was a span of 8 bases. This CDR3 comprises 12 residues. Germline V CDR1 and CDR2: LNHNV, YYDKDF (reference sequence). The chain's CDR3 is CATILGNSPLHF. The CDR3 coding sequence is TGTGCCACCATTCTCGGCAATTCACCCCTCCACTTT. Filled out from reference TRBV15 and TRBJ1-6, the complete variable domain reads DAMVIQNPRYQVTQFGKPVTLSCSQTLNHNVMYWYQQKSSQAPKLLFHYYDKDFNNEADTPDNFQSRRPNTSFCFLDIRSPGLGDTAMYLCATILGNSPLHFGNGTRLTVT.

This chain joins TRBV11-2 and TRBJ2-2, with a possible D match to TRBD1 (5 bases). This CDR3 spans 16 amino acids. Per the germline V gene, CDR1 is SGHAT and CDR2 is FQNNGV. Trimming stripped 2 bases from V and 7 bases from J, with 17 bases between. The CDR3 region is CASSLSGPLTGGELFF. In nucleotides, the CDR3 is TGTGCCAGCAGCTTATCAGGGCCCCTAACTGGCGGGGAGCTGTTTTTT. Complete variable domain (other parts from reference TRBV11-2 and TRBJ2-2): EAGVAQSPRYKIIEKRQSVAFWCNPISGHATLYWYQQILGQGPKLLIQFQNNGVVDDSQLPKDRFSAERLKGVDSTLKIQPAKLEDSAVYLCASSLSGPLTGGELFFGEGSRLTVL.

A few counts support this clone. The J gene is TRBJ1-2, the V gene TRBV29-1, with D unclear. Looked up from germline, CDR1 is SQVTM and CDR2 is ANQGSEA. CDR3 length equals 10 residues. Trimming shortened V by 4 bases and J by 10 bases, and 10 bases separated the two germline ends. CDR3 residues: CSVVGEFYTF. Here the CDR3 DNA reads TGCAGCGTTGTCGGAGAATTCTACACCTTC.

A single count supports this clone. J is TRBJ2-3 and V is TRBV5-1; TRBD1 might be the D (6 bases). In germline, CDR1 is SGHRS, CDR2 YFSETQ. With 2 bases removed from V and 0 bases from J, the gap between germline ends came to 13 bases. The CDR3 is 16 amino acids. The CDR3: CASSFLAGASTDTQYF. The CDR3 coding sequence is TGCGCCAGCAGCTTCTTAGCAGGGGCTAGCACAGATACGCAGTATTTT.

This clone was seen a single time. The chain recombines TRBV30 with TRBJ1-1, with D tentatively TRBD1 (6 bases). Trimming stripped 2 bases from V and 3 bases from J, with 19 bases between. CDR1 GTSNPN and CDR2 SVGIG come from the germline V gene (reference sequence). The CDR3 is made up of 16 amino acids. The CDR3 DNA reads as TGTGCCTGGAGTCCCATTAGGGGGGAAATGTACACTGAAGCTTTCTTT. Amino acid sequence: CAWSPIRGEMYTEAFF.

The rearrangement uses TRBV19 and TRBJ2-7; D is tentatively TRBD1 or TRBD2 (5 bases each). V gave up 6 bases and J gave up 2 bases, with 14 bases separating them. Germline-derived CDR1 and CDR2 are LNHDA and SQIVND (reference sequence). The CDR3 covers 14 residues. This CDR3 is CASRLRDHTYEQYF. CDR3 bases: TGTGCCAGTAGATTACGGGACCACACCTACGAGCAGTACTTC.

This clone was recorded once. The chain uses TRBV7-3 and TRBJ2-3; D ambiguous. The V gene's germline CDR1 is SGHTA and CDR2 FQGTGA. The CDR3 sequence is 14 residues long. The ends were cut back, 1 base at V and 1 base at J, with 6 bases in the middle. The CDR3 sequence is CASSLRWGTDTQYF. The CDR3 bases are TGTGCCAGCAGCTTAAGGTGGGGCACAGATACGCAGTATTTT.

The V call is TRBV7-6, the J call TRBJ2-2; 8 bases map to TRBD1. CDR1 and CDR2 from the germline V gene are SGHVS and FNYEAQ. This CDR3 contains 16 residues. The V and J ends lost 0 bases and 5 bases, in that order; junction bases with no gene match: 5. CDR3 protein: CASSLARTGRTGELFF. CDR3 nucleotide sequence: TGTGCCAGCAGCTTAGCGCGGACAGGGCGGACCGGGGAGCTGTTTTTT.

The CDR3: CASSLEDKYGYTF. The CDR3 nucleotides read TGTGCCAGCAGCTTAGAGGACAAGTATGGCTACACCTTC. The rearrangement links TRBV7-9 to TRBJ1-2; D possibly corresponds to TRBD1 (5 bases). Trimming took 1 base from V and 5 from J, leaving 8 bases between them. CDR1 SEHNR and CDR2 FQNEAQ come from the germline V gene (reference sequence). The CDR3 totals 13 residues.

The chain recombines TRBV9 with TRBJ2-4; D remains unclear. Germline V gives CDR1 SGDLS, CDR2 YYNGEE. V lost 1 base and J 3 bases, leaving 5 bases between the germline ends. This CDR3 region has 13 residues. The CDR3 DNA reads TGTGCCAGCAGCGTAACGGACAAAAACATTCAGTACTTC. It translates to CASSVTDKNIQYF.

The V gene is TRBV7-2, the J gene TRBJ1-6; D is uncertain. Trimming removed 3 bases at V and 6 bases at J, with 18 bases between. Germline lookup yields CDR1 SGHTA and CDR2 FQGNSA. The length of the CDR3 is 17 residues. The chain's CDR3 is CASSFSPRQTTNSPLHF. The CDR3 bases are TGTGCCAGCAGCTTTTCCCCCCGCCAGACGACTAATTCACCCCTCCACTTT.

The chain combines TRBV28 with TRBJ2-7; D assignment may be TRBD1 or TRBD2 (6 bases each). Trimming took 7 bases from V and 4 from J, leaving 20 bases between them. Germline loops: CDR1 MDHEN, CDR2 SYDVKM. The CDR3 contains 15 residues. The CDR3 sequence is CASTLIGGHSYEQYF. CDR3 bases: TGTGCCAGCACCCTAATCGGGGGACACTCATACGAGCAGTACTTC.

The chain couples TRBV18 to TRBJ1-3, with 9 bases fitting TRBD1. Per germline, CDR1 KGHSH and CDR2 LQKENI. The CDR3 spans 14 residues. After removal of 3 bases from V and 7 bases from J, the junction contained 4 bases not matched to a gene. CDR3 in amino acids: CASSPNRGPNTIYF. The CDR3 DNA is TGTGCCAGCTCACCCAACAGGGGGCCGAACACCATATATTTT.

The chain joins TRBV24-1 to TRBJ1-5; perhaps TRBD1 as D (5 bases). Trimming left V 4 bases short and J 4 bases short, with 19 bases between. CDR1 is KGHDR and CDR2 is SFDVKD in the germline V gene. There are 17 residues in the CDR3. Written as DNA, the CDR3 is TGTGCCACCAGTGACGCACCCACGGGGACGCCGAATCAGCCCCAGCATTTT. Its translation: CATSDAPTGTPNQPQHF.

Regarding this clone: Different DNA sequences within this sample yield the same CDR3. The gene calls are TRBV9 and TRBJ2-2, with unresolved D. This CDR3 region has 13 residues. V shed 0 bases and J shed 7 bases, with 7 bases lying between them. Germline loops: CDR1 SGDLS, CDR2 YYNGEE. This CDR3 reads CASSVVLGGELFF. CDR3 nucleotide sequence: TGTGCCAGCAGCGTAGTTTTAGGCGGGGAGCTGTTTTTT.

The chain couples TRBV9 to TRBJ2-1, with TRBD2 identical over 10 bases. The CDR3 totals 18 residues. Germline V CDR1 and CDR2: SGDLS, YYNGEE. Trimming took 2 bases from V and 0 from J; bases not matched to a gene: 8. The CDR3 nucleotides are TGTGCCAGCAGCGTGTGGCTAGCGGGAGTGGGCTCCTACAATGAGCAGTTCTTC. Translating gives CASSVWLAGVGSYNEQFF.

The rearrangement joins TRBV9 to TRBJ1-1; TRBD1 matches at 8 bases. Trimming took 4 bases from V and 8 from J; bases not matched to a gene: 7. The CDR3 has 13 amino acids. Germline CDR1 SGDLS, CDR2 YYNGEE. CDR3 sequence (DNA): TGTGCCAGCAGCAGGCCAGGGGGCCCCGAAGCTTTCTTT. Translated, it gives CASSRPGGPEAFF.

The chain joins TRBV24-1 to TRBJ1-2, with 7 bases identical to TRBD1. Germline CDR1 and CDR2: KGHDR and SFDVKD. This CDR3 is built from 15 residues. The junction had 9 bases not matched to a gene; V was cut back by 3 bases and J by 6 bases. The CDR3 nucleotides are TGTGCCACCAGTGATCAAAGACAGGGAATGAATGGCTACACCTTC. It encodes CATSDQRQGMNGYTF.